Below are 25 T cell receptor beta chains sequenced from a single sample in a study of shared clonotypes between healthy human individuals. Measured with immunoSEQ multiplex PCR; TCRdb has only the in-frame clones, and not every one. The sample lists about 1.5 million clones, around 97% occurring once. The sequenced sample was naive CD4+ T cells sorted from blood. Indicated subset: CD45RA+ positively selected. The receptor set was obtained from a man aged 25 to 40 in good health.

Of note for this clone: Other DNA sequences within the sample encode an identical CDR3. The rearrangement joins TRBV6-5 to TRBJ2-7; D not certain. V shed 0 bases and J shed 2 bases, with 5 bases lying between them. Germline CDR1 is MNHEY and CDR2 is SVGAGI. The CDR3 loop spans 13 amino acids. The CDR3 region is CASSYSGTYEQYF. The DNA for the CDR3 is TGTGCCAGCAGTTACTCTGGAACCTACGAGCAGTACTTC.

The rearrangement links TRBV18 to TRBJ1-1; 7 positions match TRBD1. CDR1 is KGHSH and CDR2 is LQKENI in the germline V gene. The CDR3 is 15 amino acids. V gave up 4 bases and J gave up 1 base; unmatched junction bases: 6. CDR3 residues: CASSLINRGNTEAFF. DNA of the CDR3: TGTGCCAGCTCACTGATTAACAGGGGGAACACTGAAGCTTTCTTT.

The gene calls are TRBV9 and TRBJ2-7, with D uncertain. Per germline, CDR1 SGDLS and CDR2 YYNGEE. The CDR3 length is 13 residues. Trimming took 0 bases from V and 5 from J, leaving 9 bases between them. The DNA of the CDR3 is TGTGCCAGCAGCGTAGAGCCTAGAGACGAGCAGTACTTC. Translated: CASSVEPRDEQYF.

The genes are TRBV19 and TRBJ1-2; perhaps TRBD1 as D (5 bases). In germline, CDR1 is LNHDA, CDR2 SQIVND (reference sequence). This CDR3 contains 14 residues. The V end lost 6 bases, the J end lost 7 bases, and 18 bases lay between the germline ends. The DNA for the CDR3 is TGTGCCAGTAGCTTTCGTAGGGACGGCAGTGGCTACACCTTC. Protein: CASSFRRDGSGYTF.

The V gene is TRBV9, the J gene TRBJ2-2; maybe TRBD2 (5 bases). The V and J ends lost 4 bases and 2 bases respectively, with 12 bases between them. The germline gives CDR1 SGDLS, CDR2 YYNGEE. CDR3 size: 15 residues. The CDR3 is CASSTAVGNTGELFF. The CDR3 coding sequence is TGTGCCAGCAGCACAGCGGTCGGTAACACCGGGGAGCTGTTTTTT.

The chain is built from TRBV5-1 and TRBJ1-1; 7 bases are a match to TRBD1. The CDR3 length is 18 residues. CDR1 is SGHRS and CDR2 is YFSETQ in the germline V gene. V shed 0 bases and J 1 base; nucleotides not matched to a gene: 12. CDR3 bases: TGCGCCAGCAGCTTGGTTTCACGGCGACAGGGAACGAACACTGAAGCTTTCTTT. It is translated as CASSLVSRRQGTNTEAFF.

This chain connects TRBV10-3 to TRBJ1-2; TRBD1 matches 8 bases. After removal of 7 bases from V and 4 bases from J, the junction contained 8 bases not matched to a gene. CDR3 length equals 14 residues. Germline V CDR1 and CDR2: ENHRY, SYGVKD. The CDR3: CAITQDRVPYGYTF. CDR3 in DNA: TGTGCCATCACCCAGGACAGGGTCCCCTATGGCTACACCTTC.

With respect to this clone: Other DNA sequences in this specimen translate into the identical CDR3. The rearrangement links TRBV5-4 to TRBJ2-1, with 8 bases fitting TRBD1. V gave up 1 base and J gave up 4 bases; unmatched junction bases: 4. Per germline, CDR1 SGHNT and CDR2 YYREEE (reference sequence). This CDR3 has 15 residues. The DNA for the CDR3 is TGTGCCAGCAGCTTGAGGGACAGGCCTTACAATGAGCAGTTCTTC. It encodes CASSLRDRPYNEQFF. Full variable domain (outside the CDR3, taken from reference TRBV5-4 and TRBJ2-1): ETGVTQSPTHLIKTRGQQVTLRCSSQSGHNTVSWYQQALGQGPQFIFQYYREEENGRGNFPPRFSGLQFPNYSSELNVNALELDDSALYLCASSLRDRPYNEQFFGPGTRLTVL.

V and J are TRBV19 and TRBJ1-3; D ambiguous. CDR1 is LNHDA and CDR2 is SQIVND in the germline V gene (reference sequence). This CDR3 is 14 amino acids long. V lost 1 base to trimming and J lost 1 base, with 5 bases between them. DNA for the CDR3: TGTGCCAGTAGTATAGCCCCATCTGGAAACACCATATATTTT. Translated, it gives CASSIAPSGNTIYF.

Only one count was recorded for this clone. J is TRBJ2-7 and V is TRBV7-6; D not certain. Germline V lookup: CDR1 SGHVS, CDR2 FNYEAQ. The V gene lost 0 bases and the J gene lost 6 bases, with 21 bases spanning the gap. The CDR3 spans 17 residues. CDR3 in DNA: TGTGCCAGCAGCTTAGCGAGTGGTTGGACCCCGGCTACCGAGCAGTACTTC. Its translation is CASSLASGWTPATEQYF.

The rearrangement joins TRBV2 to TRBJ2-1; 11 bases line up with TRBD2. V shed 0 bases, J shed 9 bases, and the junction held 4 bases outside the gene matches. Germline CDR1 is SNHLY and CDR2 is FYNNEI. The CDR3 extends over 15 amino acids. As DNA, the CDR3 is TGTGCCAGCAGTGAAGCTAGCGGGAGGGCCTTTGAGCAGTTCTTC. Protein sequence: CASSEASGRAFEQFF.

This chain connects TRBV7-8 to TRBJ2-1, with D perhaps TRBD1 or TRBD2 (5 bases each). The CDR3 is 17 residues long. Trimming took off 2 bases at V and 0 bases at J, with 14 bases between the two ends. Germline V gives CDR1 SGHVS, CDR2 FQNEAQ. The CDR3 loop reads CASSLLQGGSSYNEQFF. The CDR3, as DNA: TGTGCCAGCAGCTTACTCCAGGGTGGGAGCTCCTACAATGAGCAGTTCTTC.

To note about this clone: The junction does not match germline at one end; this may be a read error. Other DNA sequences in the sample encode the same CDR3. This sequence joins TRBV7-6 and TRBJ2-2, with 9 bases lining up with TRBD2. Germline-derived CDR1 and CDR2 are SGHVS and FNYEAQ. CDR3 length: 14 amino acids. The CDR3 sequence is CASSLAGNTGELFF. DNA of the CDR3: TGTGCCAGCAGCCTAGCGGGAAACACCGGGGAGCTGTTTTTT.

V and J are TRBV9 and TRBJ1-3, with D unclear. The CDR3 has 16 residues. Germline CDR1 reads SGDLS; CDR2 reads YYNGEE. V was trimmed by 0 bases and J by 4 bases, leaving 14 bases between them. The CDR3 bases are TGTGCCAGCAGCGTAGAAACACAACCGAGGGGAAACACCATATATTTT. This translates into CASSVETQPRGNTIYF. Variable domain in full (rest from reference TRBV9 and TRBJ1-3): DSGVTQTPKHLITATGQRVTLRCSPRSGDLSVYWYQQSLDQGLQFLIQYYNGEERAKGNILERFSAQQFPDLHSELNLSSLELGDSALYFCASSVETQPRGNTIYFGEGSWLTVV.

The rearrangement links TRBV18 to TRBJ2-1; 9 bases map to TRBD2. CDR3 length: 15 residues. The V and J ends lost 3 bases and 6 bases, in that order; junction bases with no gene match: 6. From germline, CDR1 is KGHSH and CDR2 LQKENI. In nucleotides, the CDR3 is TGTGCCAGCTCACCCTGGCGGGAGGGAATCAATGAGCAGTTCTTC. Its protein is CASSPWREGINEQFF.

The gene calls are TRBV28 and TRBJ2-2; TRBD2 matches at 10 bases. The CDR3 is 21 amino acids. Trimming cost V 2 bases and J 2 bases; bases outside gene matches: 17. Germline CDR1 MDHEN, CDR2 SYDVKM. In nucleotides, the CDR3 is TGTGCCAGCAGTTTACCGGCTAGCGGGAGAGGCCATTTATTTAACACCGGGGAGCTGTTTTTT. It is translated as CASSLPASGRGHLFNTGELFF.

V gene TRBV9 combines with J gene TRBJ1-5; no clear D gene. Germline CDR1 reads SGDLS; CDR2 reads YYNGEE. V shed 2 bases and J shed 6 bases, with 12 bases lying between them. CDR3 length: 14 amino acids. CDR3 amino acids: CASSVGSFAQPQHF. In DNA, the CDR3 is TGTGCCAGCAGCGTGGGCAGCTTCGCTCAGCCCCAGCATTTT.

Notes on this clone: Other DNA sequences from this sample encode an identical CDR3 as well. The CDR3 DNA is TGTGCCATCAGCCGGAGTCTGGAGACCCAGTACTTC. This encodes CAISRSLETQYF. The chain has TRBV10-3 and TRBJ2-5, with D uncertain. The CDR3 loop spans 12 amino acids. Germline V lookup: CDR1 ENHRY, CDR2 SYGVKD. Trimming pared 6 bases from V and 5 bases from J, leaving 10 bases between.

V usage is TRBV14 and J usage is TRBJ2-1; 11 bases match TRBD2. After removal of 5 bases from V and 4 bases from J, the junction contained 7 bases not matched to a gene. The CDR3 has 16 amino acids. The germline CDR1 and CDR2 sequences are SGHDN and FVKESK. The CDR3 nucleotides read TGTGCCAGCAGCTTAGCGGGAGGGCCTAAATACAATGAGCAGTTCTTC. Its protein is CASSLAGGPKYNEQFF.

J is TRBJ1-1 and V is TRBV18; 7 nucleotides match TRBD1. The ends lost 3 bases at V and 1 base at J; junction bases unmatched: 20. Germline V CDR1 and CDR2: KGHSH, LQKENI. The CDR3 has 20 amino acids. CDR3 residues: CASSPLVLAGGLVTNTEAFF. CDR3 in DNA: TGTGCCAGCTCACCTCTAGTCTTGGCAGGGGGGCTGGTTACGAACACTGAAGCTTTCTTT.

The chain recombines TRBV4-3 with TRBJ2-2, with D perhaps given as TRBD1 or TRBD2 (6 bases each). Trimming took off 1 base at V and 4 bases at J, with 16 bases between the two ends. CDR3 size: 17 residues. CDR1 and CDR2 (germline): LGHNA, YSLEER. The CDR3 spells CASSQAPEGVGTGELFF. Here the CDR3 DNA reads TGCGCCAGCAGCCAAGCCCCGGAGGGGGTAGGCACCGGGGAGCTGTTTTTT.

J is TRBJ1-2 and V is TRBV27, with D possibly matching TRBD1 (5 bases). Germline values: CDR1 MNHEY, CDR2 SMNVEV (reference sequence). Trimming left V 2 bases short and J 2 bases short, with 15 bases between. CDR3 length equals 16 residues. The CDR3 region is CASSLTPSWGNYGYTF. Written as DNA, the CDR3 is TGTGCCAGCAGTTTAACCCCCTCTTGGGGGAACTATGGCTACACCTTC.

This clone has a single count. The chain combines TRBV10-1 with TRBJ2-5, with D unresolved. The CDR3 totals 13 residues. CDR1 and CDR2 from the germline V gene are WNHNN and SYGVQD (reference sequence). V was shortened by 0 bases and J by 1 base, with 3 bases between the two germline ends. This chain's CDR3 is CASSESAQETQYF. The CDR3 bases are TGCGCCAGCAGTGAGTCAGCCCAAGAGACCCAGTACTTC.

This clone has only one observation. The chain has TRBV28 and TRBJ2-1; 9 bases map to TRBD2. CDR3 size: 14 residues. J was trimmed by 8 bases and V by 9 bases; bases with no gene match: 11. Looked up from germline, CDR1 is MDHEN and CDR2 is SYDVKM. The CDR3 loop is CASGLAGFVDEQFF. CDR3 nucleotides: TGTGCCAGTGGTCTAGCGGGATTCGTAGATGAGCAGTTCTTC.

This clone occurred once. J is TRBJ1-2 and V is TRBV9, with TRBD1 as a possible D gene (5 bases). Germline CDR1 reads SGDLS; CDR2 reads YYNGEE. This CDR3 has 17 residues. V was clipped by 2 bases and J by 1 base, with 18 bases between them. CDR3 nucleotide sequence: TGTGCCAGCAGCGTGTCGCCCGATGGGGCAGGTAACTATGGCTACACCTTC. Its protein product is CASSVSPDGAGNYGYTF.